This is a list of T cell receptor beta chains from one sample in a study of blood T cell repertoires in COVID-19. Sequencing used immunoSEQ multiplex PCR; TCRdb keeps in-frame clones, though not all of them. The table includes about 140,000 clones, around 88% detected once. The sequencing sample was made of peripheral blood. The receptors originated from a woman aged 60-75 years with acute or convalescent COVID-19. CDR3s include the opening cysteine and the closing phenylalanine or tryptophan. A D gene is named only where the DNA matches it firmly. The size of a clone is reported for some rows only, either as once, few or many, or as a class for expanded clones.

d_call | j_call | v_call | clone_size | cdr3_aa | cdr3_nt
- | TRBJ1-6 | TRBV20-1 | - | CSAKSGSPLHF | TGCAGTGCTAAAAGCGGCTCACCCCTCCACTTT
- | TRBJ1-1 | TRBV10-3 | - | CATVSLGAGNTEAFF | TGTGCCACCGTAAGTTTAGGGGCAGGGAACACTGAAGCTTTCTTT
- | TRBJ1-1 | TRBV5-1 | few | CASSLAGGRTTRNTEAFF | TGCGCCAGCAGCTTGGCCGGGGGACGGACAACGCGGAACACTGAAGCTTTCTTT
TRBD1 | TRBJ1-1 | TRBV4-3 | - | CASSPNRGLDTEAFF | TGCGCCAGCAGCCCGAACAGGGGGCTGGACACTGAAGCTTTCTTT
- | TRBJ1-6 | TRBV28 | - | CAWGGSPLHF | TGTGCCTGGGGAGGTTCACCCCTCCACTTT
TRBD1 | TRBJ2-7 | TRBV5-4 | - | CASAGTDYEQYF | TGTGCCAGCGCCGGGACAGACTACGAGCAGTACTTC
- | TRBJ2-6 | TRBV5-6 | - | CATYYSGANVLTF | TGTGCCACCTATTACTCTGGGGCCAACGTCCTGACTTTC
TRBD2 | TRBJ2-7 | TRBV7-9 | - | CASSSRGTRGSEQYF | TGTGCCAGCAGCTCTCGCGGGACTAGGGGCAGCGAGCAGTACTTC
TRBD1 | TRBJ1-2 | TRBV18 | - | CASGTGGSYGYTF | TGTGCCAGCGGAACAGGGGGTAGCTATGGCTACACCTTC
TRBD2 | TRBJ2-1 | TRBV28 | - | CASSHNSGGVNNEQFF | TGTGCCAGCAGTCACAATAGCGGGGGAGTTAACAATGAGCAGTTCTTC
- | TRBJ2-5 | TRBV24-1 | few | CATSDQGGETQYF | TGTGCCACCAGTGATCAAGGAGGCGAGACCCAGTACTTC